The entry below describes one TCR beta chain. The target antigen is unknown. This record comes from a study of Ad26.COV2.S vaccination and SARS-CoV-2 variants. Study information: Participants got Ad26.COV2.S intramuscularly, once or twice 56 days apart. Notes on the study in general: The analyses of TCR breadth and depth may have understated the size of total T cell responses. Reported post-vaccination CD8+ and CD4+ T cell responses to spike showed substantial breadth.

Clones were sequenced by immunoSEQ multiplex PCR, and TCRdb holds only the in-frame ones, with some missing. The sample includes a few hundred thousand clones, less than 95% of them seen just once. Treatment: 15 to 20 received Ad26.COV2.S at low or high dose, single or two shots; about 5 received placebo; per-sample allocation not given. Samples came from day 63 after the first vaccine or placebo injection. V shed 2 bases and J 5 bases; nucleotides not matched to a gene: 9. The CDR3 is 17 residues long. The germline CDR1 and CDR2 sequences are SEHNR and FQNEAQ (reference sequence). The V call is TRBV7-9, the J call TRBJ2-1; TRBD2 matches 10 bases. The clonotype was recovered from a person between 18 and 65 years old who received the Ad26.COV2.S COVID-19 vaccine or a placebo. The starting material was peripheral blood, obtained in a trial of Ad26.COV2.S vaccine versus placebo. As DNA, the CDR3 is TGTGCCAGCAGCTTAAACCGTTTCCTAGCGGGAGACAATGAGCAGTTCTTC. Protein sequence: CASSLNRFLAGDNEQFF. The full variable domain, its missing parts supplied by reference TRBV7-9 and TRBJ2-1, is DTGVSQNPRHKITKRGQNVTFRCDPISEHNRLYWYRQTLGQGPEFLTYFQNEAQLEKSRLLSDRFSAERPKGSFSTLEIQRTEQGDSAMYLCASSLNRFLAGDNEQFFGPGTRLTVL.